This T cell receptor beta chain was retrieved from a study of cytomegalovirus exposure and HLA in healthy donors. This clone was found once. As yet, its antigen is unknown. PCR amplification relied on 60 Vbeta primers (plus 13 Jbeta primers). Only in-frame clones appear in the TCRdb table, and some are missing; sequencing was by immunoSEQ multiplex PCR. Of about 160,000 clones listed, 70% to 90% are singletons. Germline lookup yields CDR1 SNHLY and CDR2 FYNNEI. V trimming: 1 base; J trimming: 3 bases; junction bases outside the gene matches: 7. This CDR3 is built from 16 residues. Study-wide points: Across donors, presence/absence analyses took sequencing depth to be roughly uniform. In a later analysis, 17,000 or so TCR beta sequences were associated with HLA alleles at 0.05 false discovery rate. Cytomegalovirus-associated status was assigned to approximately 160 TCR beta chains. A later analysis linked a missense DCLRE1C variant to TCR beta V- and J-gene trimming.

This sequence was found in a woman between 18 and 30 years old in good health and CMV-seronegative. The rearrangement links TRBV2 to TRBJ2-3; TRBD1 matches at 7 bases. Source material: PBMCs. The CDR3 coding sequence is TGTGCCAGCAGTGAAGGACAGGGCTGGAGGACAGATACGCAGTATTTT. This codes for CASSEGQGWRTDTQYF.